At least ten counts were recorded for the clone carrying this T cell receptor (beta chain). This entry comes from a study of T-cell reconstitution after alpha-beta-depleted transplantation in children. The CDR3 is 16 residues long. V was pared by 0 bases and J by 10 bases, with 10 bases of the junction left unmatched. CDR1 is MRHNA, CDR2 SNTAGT, per germline. TCRbeta library construction was performed incorporating unique molecular identifiers. TCRdb ran MiXCR on the PCR reads and lists one entry per CDR3 protein. The top ten hold approximately 1% of the sample, which has 600,000 to 700,000 distinct CDR3 sequences, about 15% seen once.

This receptor was taken from a human donor who donated a stem cell graft to a child with acute myeloid leukemia. The V call is TRBV6-4, the J call TRBJ2-1; 9 bases agree with TRBD2. The material sequenced was PBMCs from the stem cell graft donor, taken from the stem cell graft. CDR3 protein: CASSDSISGGPFEQFF. CDR3 coding DNA: TGTGCCAGCAGTGACTCGATTAGCGGGGGTCCCTTCGAGCAGTTCTTC.